This passage covers 30 T cell receptor beta chains from one sample sequenced in a study of T-cell reconstitution after alpha-beta-depleted transplantation in children. For TCRbeta, the library was prepared with unique molecular identifiers. TCRdb re-called the PCR reads through MiXCR, storing one row per CDR3 protein. The sample consists of nearly 550,000 distinct CDR3 sequences, 18% of them appearing once. The input for sequencing was PBMCs from the stem cell graft donor, taken from the stem cell graft. The source is a human donor who donated a stem cell graft to a child with acute lymphoblastic leukemia.

This clonotype came up a few times. The gene calls are TRBV5-1 and TRBJ2-3; perhaps TRBD2 as D (5 bases). The ends were cut back, 10 bases at V and 5 bases at J, with 17 bases in the middle. Looked up from germline, CDR1 is SGHRS and CDR2 is YFSETQ. The CDR3 totals 13 residues. This CDR3 reads CASERRVGDTQYF. The CDR3 bases are TGCGCCTCAGAGAGGCGGGTTGGAGATACGCAGTATTTT.

This clonotype was detected only a few times. The chain combines TRBV6-4 with TRBJ2-1; perhaps TRBD1 as D (5 bases). Trimming took off 0 bases at V and 7 bases at J, with 13 bases between the two ends. The CDR3 consists of 15 residues. Germline CDR1 MRHNA, CDR2 SNTAGT. For the CDR3, the DNA is TGTGCCAGCAGTGACTCGATTGAAAAGGGGAATGAGCAGTTCTTC. Encoded protein: CASSDSIEKGNEQFF.

The V call is TRBV7-7, the J call TRBJ2-3; TRBD2 agrees at 7 bases. The CDR3 contains 17 residues. Germline V CDR1 and CDR2: SSHAT, FNYEAQ (reference sequence). Unmatched junction bases numbered 13, after V lost 4 bases and J lost 3 bases. Here the CDR3 DNA reads TGTGCCAGCAGCTCTAGCCCCTTGCGGGAGCCTACAGATACGCAGTATTTT. It yields the protein CASSSSPLREPTDTQYF.

The sample holds a few counts of this clonotype. CDR3: CASSFSGLETQYF. In nucleotides, the CDR3 is TGTGCCAGCAGTTTTAGCGGGTTAGAGACCCAGTACTTC. The V and J genes are TRBV7-8 and TRBJ2-5, with TRBD2 identical over 7 bases. J gave up 4 bases and V 6 bases, and 5 bases lay outside the gene matches. The CDR3 consists of 13 residues. Germline V CDR1 and CDR2: SGHVS, FQNEAQ.

This clonotype was detected only a few times. This chain uses TRBV3-1 with TRBJ2-1, with D maybe TRBD2 (5 bases). The V gene's germline CDR1 is LGHDT and CDR2 YNNKEL (reference sequence). The CDR3 runs to 16 residues. V was shortened by 1 base and J by 2 bases, with 12 bases between the two germline ends. Written as DNA, the CDR3 is TGTGCCAGCAGCCAAGGGAGGTCTTGGGCCTACAATGAGCAGTTCTTC. It codes for CASSQGRSWAYNEQFF.

Written as DNA, the CDR3 is TGTGCCAGCAGCCTACGTGTCGCCTCCTACAATGAGCAGTTCTTC. Translating gives CASSLRVASYNEQFF. The V gene is TRBV5-4, the J gene TRBJ2-1; D unclear. Looked up from germline, CDR1 is SGHNT and CDR2 is YYREEE (reference sequence). The CDR3 covers 15 residues. The ends were cut back, 4 bases at V and 0 bases at J, with 11 bases in the middle.

In this sample, this clonotype turned up many times. V gene TRBV5-1 combines with J gene TRBJ1-3, with 8 positions matching TRBD1. Germline V gene data show CDR1 as SGHRS and CDR2 as YFSETQ. V shed 3 bases and J 3 bases; nucleotides not matched to a gene: 2. This CDR3 region has 14 residues. Here the CDR3 DNA reads TGCGCCAGCAGCTGGACAGGGTTTGGAAACACCATATATTTT. Translating it yields CASSWTGFGNTIYF.

This clonotype came up many times. The chain has TRBV5-1 and TRBJ1-1; TRBD1 matches 7 bases. V shed 1 base, J shed 1 base, and the junction held 1 base outside the gene matches. The CDR3 contains 14 residues. The germline V gene encodes CDR1 SGHRS and CDR2 YFSETQ. CDR3 nucleotide sequence: TGCGCCAGCAGCTTGCGACAGGGGAACACTGAAGCTTTCTTT. Translated, it gives CASSLRQGNTEAFF.

The genes are TRBV12-3 or TRBV12-4 and TRBJ2-7; unclear D gene. CDR3 length: 13 residues. The V and J ends lost 2 bases and 6 bases respectively, with 11 bases between them. The CDR3 loop is CASSLRLRAEQYF. CDR3 coding DNA: TGTGCCAGCAGTTTACGCCTAAGGGCCGAGCAGTACTTC.

This chain links TRBV12-3 or TRBV12-4 with TRBJ2-5, with D perhaps TRBD1 or TRBD2 (6 bases each). The CDR3 is 15 amino acids. Trimming cost V 2 bases and J 4 bases, with 14 bases left between them. CDR3: CASSLRGAVSETQYF. The CDR3 DNA follows: TGTGCCAGCAGTTTAAGGGGGGCTGTGTCAGAGACCCAGTACTTC.

Only a few counts were recorded for this clonotype. The CDR3 region has the DNA TGCGCCAGCAGCAACCCCCTACGCGGTTACAATGAGCAGTTCTTC. Protein product: CASSNPLRGYNEQFF. This sequence joins TRBV4-1 and TRBJ2-1; D is undetermined. The CDR3 has 15 amino acids. With 5 bases removed from V and 4 bases from J, the gap between germline ends came to 15 bases. Germline CDR1 and CDR2: MGHRA and YSYEKL.

The chain uses TRBV12-3 or TRBV12-4 and TRBJ1-2; TRBD1 might be the D (6 bases). The CDR3 totals 14 residues. V shed 4 bases and J shed 2 bases, with 11 bases lying between them. The CDR3 region is CASSSVQGNYGYTF. The DNA of the CDR3 is TGTGCCAGCAGTTCGGTACAGGGAAACTATGGCTACACCTTC.

This chain uses TRBV13 with TRBJ2-3, with TRBD1 as a possible D gene (5 bases). The V and J ends lost 5 bases and 3 bases respectively, with 18 bases between them. Germline loops: CDR1 PRHDT, CDR2 FYEKMQ (reference sequence). The CDR3 sequence is 16 residues long. Written as DNA, the CDR3 is TGTGCCAGCAGCCCTTCAGGGTACTTGGGGACAGATACGCAGTATTTT. It translates to CASSPSGYLGTDTQYF.

This clonotype was seen a few times. This chain joins TRBV4-1 and TRBJ1-1; tentative D call: TRBD1 (5 bases). Trimming stripped 1 base from V and 1 base from J, with 13 bases between. The germline V gene encodes CDR1 MGHRA and CDR2 YSYEKL. The CDR3 extends over 16 amino acids. The CDR3 DNA sequence: TGCGCCAGCAGCCAAGGCGGGGGGACGAGGAACACTGAAGCTTTCTTT. It is translated as CASSQGGGTRNTEAFF.

This clonotype was counted a few times. This sequence joins TRBV24-1 and TRBJ2-3; 8 nucleotides agree with TRBD1. Germline V lookup: CDR1 KGHDR, CDR2 SFDVKD. The junction had 4 bases not matched to a gene; V was cut back by 3 bases and J by 3 bases. The CDR3 contains 15 residues. CDR3 residues: CATSDNGQGTDTQYF. The CDR3 bases are TGTGCCACCAGTGATAACGGACAGGGAACAGATACGCAGTATTTT.

The rearrangement uses TRBV12-3 or TRBV12-4 and TRBJ1-4, with 9 positions matching TRBD1. The V segment lost 5 bases and the J segment 3 bases; nucleotides outside the gene matches: 1. This CDR3 contains 14 residues. The CDR3 here is CASSRQGANEKLFF. CDR3 bases: TGTGCCAGCAGTCGACAGGGGGCTAATGAAAAACTGTTTTTT.

The V and J genes are TRBV5-5 and TRBJ2-1; D unresolved. Trimming left V 4 bases short and J 7 bases short, with 6 bases between. CDR1 is SGHKS and CDR2 is YYEKEE in the germline V gene (reference sequence). The CDR3 spans 11 residues. Written as DNA, the CDR3 is TGTGCCAGCAGCCCGCTGAATGAGCAGTTCTTC. Amino acids: CASSPLNEQFF.

This clonotype has a handful of counts. The J gene is TRBJ1-3, the V gene TRBV29-1; TRBD1 aligns across 9 bases. Unmatched junction bases numbered 7, after V lost 1 base and J lost 3 bases. The CDR3 is made up of 16 amino acids. The V gene's germline CDR1 is SQVTM and CDR2 ANQGSEA. The CDR3 DNA sequence: TGCAGCGTTGAAGGGACAGGGGCATCAGGTGGAAACACCATATATTTT. Its translation: CSVEGTGASGGNTIYF.

This clonotype occurred a few times. The CDR3: CASRRGSVGGKNIQYF. The CDR3 DNA reads TGTGCCAGCAGGAGAGGCTCAGTTGGGGGGAAAAACATTCAGTACTTC. The rearrangement joins TRBV12-3 or TRBV12-4 to TRBJ2-4; D is perhaps TRBD2 (6 bases). V was cut by 6 bases and J by 4 bases, with 19 bases left in between. The CDR3 covers 16 residues.

This chain connects TRBV6-5 to TRBJ2-3; possibly TRBD1 for D (6 bases). Trimming took off 2 bases at V and 2 bases at J, with 14 bases between the two ends. CDR1 MNHEY and CDR2 SVGAGI come from the germline V gene. CDR3 length: 16 residues. CDR3 amino acids: CASSYDRRYPTDTQYF. In nucleotides, the CDR3 is TGTGCCAGCAGTTACGACAGGAGATACCCCACAGATACGCAGTATTTT.

The chain combines TRBV4-1 with TRBJ2-1; 9 nucleotides agree with TRBD2. Germline assignment: CDR1 MGHRA and CDR2 YSYEKL. After removal of 0 bases from V and 6 bases from J, the junction contained 6 bases not matched to a gene. The CDR3 contains 16 residues. CDR3 bases: TGCGCCAGCAGCCAAGATGCCCTAGCGGGGTCCAATGAGCAGTTCTTC. Translated, it gives CASSQDALAGSNEQFF.

The CDR3 loop reads CASHQALGETQYF. The CDR3 DNA reads TGCGCCAGCCACCAGGCCCTGGGAGAGACCCAGTACTTC. The V call is TRBV5-1, the J call TRBJ2-5; D unclear. Trimming took off 7 bases at V and 4 bases at J, with 14 bases between the two ends. Per the germline V gene, CDR1 is SGHRS and CDR2 is YFSETQ. The CDR3 covers 13 residues.

This clonotype was detected a few times. The chain combines TRBV10-3 with TRBJ2-7; TRBD1 matches 12 bases. Trimming took 5 bases from V and 0 from J; bases not matched to a gene: 5. Germline V gene lookup returns CDR1 ENHRY and CDR2 SYGVKD. CDR3 length equals 16 residues. CDR3 in amino acids: CAISPAGQGASYEQYF. CDR3 bases: TGTGCCATCAGTCCGGCGGGACAGGGGGCCTCCTACGAGCAGTACTTC.

This chain connects TRBV27 to TRBJ2-1; TRBD2 aligns across 13 bases. This CDR3 region has 15 residues. V gave up 5 bases and J gave up 10 bases; unmatched junction bases: 8. Germline CDR1 reads MNHEY; CDR2 reads SMNVEV (reference sequence). Written as DNA, the CDR3 is TGTGCCAGCAGTCCCGGACTAGCGGGAGTAGTAGAGCAGTTCTTC. It specifies CASSPGLAGVVEQFF.

About this clonotype: A junction boundary mismatches the germline segment, possibly from a read error. This chain connects TRBV7-8 to TRBJ2-3; 9 nucleotides match TRBD2. CDR1 is SGHVS, CDR2 FQNEAQ, per germline. The CDR3 runs to 15 residues. The CDR3, as DNA: TGTGCCAGCAGCTCATCCGGGACTAGCATAGATACGCAGTATTTT. The encoded protein is CASSSSGTSIDTQYF.

The chain links TRBV5-1 to TRBJ1-2; the match to TRBD1 covers 8 bases. CDR1 SGHRS and CDR2 YFSETQ come from the germline V gene. The CDR3 consists of 14 residues. With 0 bases clipped from V and 4 bases from J, the junction kept 2 bases outside the gene matches. The CDR3 DNA follows: TGCGCCAGCAGCTTGGGAGGACAGGGCTATGGCTACACCTTC. Protein product: CASSLGGQGYGYTF.

This clonotype was detected only a few times. The chain links TRBV27 to TRBJ2-2; 9 nucleotides match TRBD2. This CDR3 region has 17 residues. V was pared by 5 bases and J by 4 bases, with 11 bases of the junction left unmatched. CDR1 MNHEY and CDR2 SMNVEV come from the germline V gene (reference sequence). The CDR3 nucleotides read TGTGCCAGCAGTCCGAGATTGGCGGGAGGGCCCACCGGGGAGCTGTTTTTT. This codes for CASSPRLAGGPTGELFF.

This clonotype was observed a few times. The chain joins TRBV4-1 to TRBJ1-5; D remains unclear. CDR1 and CDR2 (germline): MGHRA, YSYEKL. The ends were cut back, 3 bases at V and 2 bases at J, with 17 bases in the middle. This CDR3 contains 17 residues. This chain's CDR3 is CASSHGDLISGNQPQHF. CDR3 DNA: TGCGCCAGCAGCCACGGAGACCTAATCTCTGGCAATCAGCCCCAGCATTTT.

The chain employs TRBV9 and TRBJ2-1; no definite D call. The CDR3 contains 16 residues. V was pared by 0 bases and J by 2 bases, with 12 bases between. Germline loops: CDR1 SGDLS, CDR2 YYNGEE. In DNA form, the CDR3 reads TGTGCCAGCAGCGTAGTAAGTGGGGTCACCTACAATGAGCAGTTCTTC. Translated: CASSVVSGVTYNEQFF. Drawing the rest from reference TRBV9 and TRBJ2-1, the complete variable domain is DSGVTQTPKHLITATGQRVTLRCSPRSGDLSVYWYQQSLDQGLQFLIQYYNGEERAKGNILERFSAQQFPDLHSELNLSSLELGDSALYFCASSVVSGVTYNEQFFGPGTRLTVL.

The V gene is TRBV14, the J gene TRBJ2-3; D remains unclear. CDR1 and CDR2 (germline): SGHDN, FVKESK. V lost 0 bases to trimming and J lost 5 bases, with 12 bases between them. The CDR3 is made up of 15 amino acids. The CDR3: CASSQDLWGRDTQYF. In nucleotides, the CDR3 is TGTGCCAGCAGCCAAGATCTCTGGGGTCGAGATACGCAGTATTTT.